This note documents a single T cell receptor (beta chain) sequence. Antigen specificity is unknown. The CDR3 spans 15 residues. V lost 4 bases and J lost 0; bases outside the gene matches: 4. Germline V lookup: CDR1 SGHRS, CDR2 YFSETQ. This specimen belongs to a study of cytomegalovirus exposure and HLA in healthy donors. Notes on the study in general: Most TCRs appeared rarely, but some public TCRs recurred in many donors. An ancestry cluster, one associated with Asian ancestry, reportedly showed fewer N-insertions than the 666-donor mean in a later analysis.

PCR primers comprised 60 Vbeta and 13 Jbeta primers. The table came from immunoSEQ multiplex PCR; TCRdb's copy has only in-frame clones and leaves some out. The sample holds more than 95,000 clones, around four fifths seen once. The sequencing sample was made of PBMCs. This receptor was obtained from a man under 40 in good health and CMV-seropositive. The rearrangement links TRBV5-1 to TRBJ2-1; TRBD1 agrees at 7 bases. The DNA of the CDR3 is TGCGCCAGCAGCGAGGGACAGAACTCCTACAATGAGCAGTTCTTC. Its protein is CASSEGQNSYNEQFF.